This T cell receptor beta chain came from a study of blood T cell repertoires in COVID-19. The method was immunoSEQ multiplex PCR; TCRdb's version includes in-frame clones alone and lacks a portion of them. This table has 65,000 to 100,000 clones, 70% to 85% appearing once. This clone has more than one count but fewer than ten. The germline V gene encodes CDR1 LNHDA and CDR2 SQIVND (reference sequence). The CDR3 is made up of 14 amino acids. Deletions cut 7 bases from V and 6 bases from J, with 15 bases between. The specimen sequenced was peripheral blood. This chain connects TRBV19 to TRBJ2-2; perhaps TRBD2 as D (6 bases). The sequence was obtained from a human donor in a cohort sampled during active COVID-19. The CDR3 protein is CASTARRGAGELFF. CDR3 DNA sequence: TGTGCCAGTACCGCGCGGAGGGGAGCCGGGGAGCTGTTTTTT.